This TCR beta chain is drawn from a study of blood T cell repertoires in COVID-19. Study-level background: Both acute and convalescent COVID-19 samples were obtained from the United States, Italy and Spain.

Sequenced by immunoSEQ multiplex PCR; TCRdb stores in-frame clones only, minus some. This table holds roughly 150,000 clones, roughly four fifths found once. In germline, CDR1 is LNHDA, CDR2 SQIVND (reference sequence). J gave up 4 bases and V 1 base, and 10 bases lay outside the gene matches. CDR3 length: 17 residues. The sample taken for sequencing was peripheral blood. The V and J genes are TRBV19 and TRBJ2-7; 10 bases match TRBD1. The clonotype comes from a human donor in a cohort sampled during active COVID-19. The CDR3 protein is CASSIGTPGQGPYEQYF. The CDR3 nucleotides read TGTGCCAGTAGTATAGGGACACCGGGACAGGGGCCGTACGAGCAGTACTTC.